The clone carrying this T cell receptor beta chain was seen more than once but under ten times. The entry originates in a study of regulatory T cells in long-lasting Graves disease. Study in general: Prior antithyroid drug treatment in newly diagnosed Graves' patients lasted under 3 months.

This CDR3 region has 14 residues. The V end lost 6 bases, the J end lost 5 bases, and 16 bases lay between the germline ends. Per germline, CDR1 MNHEY and CDR2 SMNVEV (reference sequence). The time point denotes: newly diagnosed GD, antithyroid drugs for less than 3 months. RNA from PBMCs was the source of the TCR library. Researchers made TCR beta libraries by using iRepertoire HTBI primers and running Arm-PCR on CDR3 regions. TCRdb independently ran MiXCR on the multiplex PCR reads; one entry per CDR3 protein. The data contain over 500,000 distinct CDR3 sequences, about 16% of them singletons. The data also belong to a second study, concerning T cells in Graves' hyperthyroidism and ophthalmopathy. This second report adds: HTBI primers were used for first-round RT-PCR of the TCR CDR3.

This clonotype was obtained from a young man with Graves disease. Material: peripheral blood mononuclear cells (PBMCs), obtained at new diagnosis, from a patient treated with antithyroid drugs. The rearrangement uses TRBV27 and TRBJ2-5, with D possibly called TRBD1 or TRBD2 (5 bases each). As DNA, the CDR3 is TGTGCCAGCAGCCGGGACCCCACGGGGGAGACCCAGTACTTC. It codes for CASSRDPTGETQYF.